The 2 T cell receptor beta chains below all came from one sample that was sequenced in a study of cytotoxic CD8 clonotypes in ibrutinib-treated CLL. Assay: immunoSEQ multiplex PCR; the TCRdb copy retains only in-frame clones and omits some. The table includes roughly 150,000 clones, 81% detected once. The material sequenced was PBMCs, taken after 12 months of ibrutinib treatment. The receptors come from a human donor with chronic lymphocytic leukemia.

The J gene is TRBJ1-5, the V gene TRBV28, with D tentatively TRBD1 (5 bases). Looked up from germline, CDR1 is MDHEN and CDR2 is SYDVKM. V was shortened by 2 bases and J by 0 bases, with 17 bases between the two germline ends. The CDR3 runs to 18 residues. The CDR3 DNA sequence: TGTGCCAGCAGTTTAAGAGGGGCTGCCCATTATAGCAATCAGCCCCAGCATTTT. Amino acids: CASSLRGAAHYSNQPQHF. The variable domain in full, completed from reference TRBV28 and TRBJ1-5, reads DVKVTQSSRYLVKRTGEKVFLECVQDMDHENMFWYRQDPGLGLRLIYFSYDVKMKEKGDIPEGYSVSREKKERFSLILESASTNQTSMYLCASSLRGAAHYSNQPQHFGDGTRLSIL.

The CDR3 DNA sequence: TGTGCCACCATAAGCGGGAGCATAACCTACGAGCAGTACTTC. It yields the protein CATISGSITYEQYF. The chain carries TRBV6-1 and TRBJ2-7, with TRBD2 identical over 8 bases. CDR3 length equals 14 residues. The V and J ends lost 10 bases and 2 bases, in that order; junction bases with no gene match: 10. Germline lookup yields CDR1 MNHNS and CDR2 SASEGT.